This T cell receptor (beta chain) is drawn from a study of blood T cell repertoires in COVID-19. V was shortened by 1 base and J by 3 bases, with 15 bases between the two germline ends. The CDR3 contains 16 residues. Per the germline V gene, CDR1 is SEHNR and CDR2 is FQNEAQ (reference sequence). Data came from immunoSEQ multiplex PCR; TCRdb stores just in-frame clones and leaves some out. The table shows over 110,000 clones, with roughly 88% occurring only once. The sequence came from a man between 60 and 70 years old with active or convalescent COVID-19. This rearrangement joins TRBV7-9 to TRBJ1-2; D is possibly TRBD1 (6 bases). The sequencing sample was made of peripheral blood. CDR3 coding DNA: TGTGCCAGCAGCTTAGACCAGAGGGGGACCGACTATGGCTACACCTTC. Protein: CASSLDQRGTDYGYTF.